The TCR beta chain described here comes from a study of HIV-infected children after antiretroviral therapy interruption. Study-level points and caveats: After treatment interruption started, naive CD4+ CDR3 overlap across time points dropped.

This sample's treatment: PENTA 11 planned treatment interruption arm or continuous ART arm. The germline CDR1 and CDR2 sequences are KGHDR and SFDVKD. V was shortened by 4 bases and J by 2 bases, with 14 bases between the two germline ends. The CDR3 has 15 residues. As concerns this clonotype: Its antigen is still unknown.

The TCR library was built from RNA with a 3' RACE protocol and unique molecular identifiers. One entry per CDR3 protein results from TCRdb running MiXCR on the 3' RACE reads. The table has about 89,000 distinct CDR3 sequences, about 6.9% seen once. This TCR was sampled from a pool of human donors with HIV. V usage is TRBV24-1 and J usage is TRBJ2-7; D is tentatively TRBD1 or TRBD2 (5 bases each). Sequences were derived from CD45RA+ CD4+ T cells from PBMCs, pooled from several time points, sampled from a donor given antiretroviral therapy, either interrupted or continuous. The sample's subset: naive CD4+ CD45RA+ CD45RO- T cells. Here the CDR3 DNA reads TGTGCCACCAGTGAACTCCCGGGACGGCCCTACGAGCAGTACTTC. The encoded protein is CATSELPGRPYEQYF.